The source of this T cell receptor beta chain is a study of OX40 agonist ivuxolimab in advanced cancers. As for the study in general: Prior anti-PD-1, anti-PD-L1 or anti-CTLA-4 therapy was allowed; 30% to 40% had some.

Repertoires were generated with immunoSEQ multiplex PCR, while TCRdb's copy carries only in-frame clones and drops some. The data show tens of thousands of clones, approximately 86% seen once. Study-wide findings and caveats: At doses 0.1 to 3.0 mg/kg, CD4+ and CD8+ clones expanded.

The V end lost 5 bases, the J end lost 0 bases, and 7 bases lay between the germline ends. The CDR3 covers 13 residues. Germline CDR1 reads SGHTA; CDR2 reads FQGNSA. This clone appeared once. Its antigen remains unknown. Sampled blood was obtained at baseline, cycle 4 day 1, and cycle 7 day 1. Here the sequenced sample was CD4+ or CD8+ T cells sorted from blood, taken in a trial of the OX40 agonist ivuxolimab. The TCR originated in an adult with an advanced solid tumor such as melanoma, head and neck, liver or kidney cancer. V usage is TRBV7-2 and J usage is TRBJ1-1; D uncertain. CDR3 in DNA: TGTGCCAGCAGCCTCCAGGTGAACACTGAAGCTTTCTTT. Amino acid sequence: CASSLQVNTEAFF.